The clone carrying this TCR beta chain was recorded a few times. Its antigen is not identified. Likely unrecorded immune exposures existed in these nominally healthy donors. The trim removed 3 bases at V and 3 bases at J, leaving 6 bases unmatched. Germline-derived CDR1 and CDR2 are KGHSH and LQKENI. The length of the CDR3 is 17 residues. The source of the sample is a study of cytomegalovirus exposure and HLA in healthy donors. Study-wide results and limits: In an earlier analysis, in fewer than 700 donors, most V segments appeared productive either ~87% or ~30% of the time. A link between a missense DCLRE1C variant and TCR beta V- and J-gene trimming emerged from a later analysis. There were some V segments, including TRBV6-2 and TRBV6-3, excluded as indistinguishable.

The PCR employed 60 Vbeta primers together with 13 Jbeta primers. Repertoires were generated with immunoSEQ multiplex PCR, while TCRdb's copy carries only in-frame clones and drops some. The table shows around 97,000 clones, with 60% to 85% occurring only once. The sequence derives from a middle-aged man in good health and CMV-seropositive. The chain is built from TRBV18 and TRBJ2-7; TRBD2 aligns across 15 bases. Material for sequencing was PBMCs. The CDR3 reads CASSPAGLAGGVYEQYF. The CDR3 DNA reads TGTGCCAGCTCACCCGCGGGACTAGCGGGAGGTGTCTACGAGCAGTACTTC.